Each of the 31 T cell receptor beta chains below was sequenced from the same sample in a study of identifying expanded T cells in peripheral blood. The data were produced by immunoSEQ multiplex PCR, yet TCRdb's version contains in-frame clones alone and is incomplete. The sample gives tens of thousands of clones, 88% of which show up once; 4.5% to 7% is in the top ten. Material for sequencing was blood. The receptors shown here come from a person between 18 and 70 years old in good health.

This chain connects TRBV29-1 to TRBJ1-4; D call uncertain. Germline V gene sequence: CDR1 SQVTM, CDR2 ANQGSEA. V lost 5 bases and J 6 bases, leaving 13 bases between the germline ends. This CDR3 is built from 13 residues. CDR3 sequence (DNA): TGCAGCGTTCTAAGGCCGGCCGATGAAAAACTGTTTTTT. Its protein is CSVLRPADEKLFF.

This chain connects TRBV2 to TRBJ1-2; 9 bases are shared with TRBD1. The CDR3 extends over 13 amino acids. CDR1 is SNHLY, CDR2 FYNNEI, per germline. The junction had 8 bases not matched to a gene; V was cut back by 8 bases and J by 7 bases. The CDR3 here is CASGPDRGTGYTF. CDR3 nucleotide sequence: TGTGCCAGCGGGCCGGACAGGGGAACTGGCTACACCTTC.

This chain joins TRBV5-1 and TRBJ2-3, with D possibly being TRBD2 (6 bases). This CDR3 contains 16 residues. Looked up from germline, CDR1 is SGHRS and CDR2 is YFSETQ. With 4 bases removed from V and 2 bases from J, the gap between germline ends came to 17 bases. Here the CDR3 reads CASSNPGSGNTDTQYF. CDR3 nucleotides: TGCGCCAGCAGCAACCCCGGGAGCGGCAACACAGATACGCAGTATTTT.

Here the CDR3 DNA reads TGTGCCAGCAGCCCCTCCGGGGGAGTAGATACGCAGTATTTT. This encodes CASSPSGGVDTQYF. V usage is TRBV7-9 and J usage is TRBJ2-3; D is possibly TRBD2 (6 bases). In germline, CDR1 is SEHNR, CDR2 FQNEAQ (reference sequence). V dropped 5 bases and J dropped 5 bases, with 14 bases sitting between them. The CDR3 sequence is 14 residues long.

A remark on this clone: This sample includes further DNA sequences coding for the same CDR3. The CDR3: CASRSGANTGELFF. The CDR3 nucleotides read TGCGCCAGCCGATCCGGGGCGAACACCGGGGAGCTGTTTTTT. This chain uses TRBV10-1 with TRBJ2-2; tentatively, D is TRBD2 (5 bases). The CDR3 is made up of 14 amino acids. CDR1 and CDR2 from the germline V gene are WNHNN and SYGVQD (reference sequence). Trimming left V 8 bases short and J 0 bases short, with 10 bases between.

The chain uses TRBV7-3 and TRBJ2-1; 11 nucleotides agree with TRBD1. V shed 4 bases, J shed 4 bases, and the junction held 6 bases outside the gene matches. This CDR3 spans 16 amino acids. Germline loops: CDR1 SGHTA, CDR2 FQGTGA. CDR3 sequence (DNA): TGTGCCAGCAGCTACTCCGGGACAGGGGGTTACAATGAGCAGTTCTTC. Protein: CASSYSGTGGYNEQFF.

The rearrangement joins TRBV7-3 to TRBJ2-6, with no clear D. Trimming stripped 3 bases from V and 0 bases from J, with 12 bases between. There are 17 residues in the CDR3. CDR1 is SGHTA, CDR2 FQGTGA, per germline. The CDR3 loop reads CASSLGVGPSGANVLTF. CDR3 bases: TGTGCCAGCAGCTTGGGCGTCGGGCCCTCTGGGGCCAACGTCCTGACTTTC.

The chain joins TRBV19 to TRBJ1-5, with a possible D match to TRBD1 (5 bases). CDR1 is LNHDA and CDR2 is SQIVND in the germline V gene (reference sequence). CDR3 length: 14 amino acids. The V and J ends lost 9 bases and 2 bases respectively, with 14 bases between them. The CDR3 DNA reads as TGTGCCAGCGATTATGGGGGGGGCAATCAGCCCCAGCATTTT. As protein: CASDYGGGNQPQHF.

This chain uses TRBV7-9 with TRBJ1-4; 10 bases align to TRBD1. V dropped 6 bases and J dropped 6; count of bases not matched to a gene: 4. This CDR3 comprises 14 residues. Germline CDR1 and CDR2: SEHNR and FQNEAQ (reference sequence). The CDR3 sequence: CASSRDRGYEKLFF. Here the CDR3 DNA reads TGTGCCAGCAGTCGGGACAGGGGATATGAAAAACTGTTTTTT.

V is TRBV11-3 and J is TRBJ2-1; tentatively, D is TRBD2 (6 bases). Germline values: CDR1 SGHNT, CDR2 YENEEA. This CDR3 is built from 12 residues. V lost 5 bases, J lost 12 bases, and 14 bases lay in between. CDR3 amino acids: CASSPRLGGQFF. In DNA, the CDR3 is TGTGCCAGCAGCCCTAGACTAGGTGGGCAGTTCTTC.

This sequence joins TRBV6-5 and TRBJ2-7; 7 bases fit TRBD1. Germline-derived CDR1 and CDR2 are MNHEY and SVGAGI. After removal of 5 bases from V and 3 bases from J, the junction contained 10 bases not matched to a gene. CDR3 size: 15 residues. CDR3 bases: TGTGCCAGCAGTAAAACCTCCGGGACAGACTACGAGCAGTACTTC. Translating gives CASSKTSGTDYEQYF.

CDR3 DNA: TGTGCCAGCACCCCTGGGGTGGGGAATCAGCCCCAGCATTTT. Protein product: CASTPGVGNQPQHF. The chain is built from TRBV27 and TRBJ1-5; no clear D. This CDR3 is 14 amino acids long. Germline CDR1 MNHEY, CDR2 SMNVEV (reference sequence). The V end lost 7 bases, the J end lost 4 bases, and 14 bases lay between the germline ends.

This chain uses TRBV5-1 with TRBJ1-6; D is undetermined. Per germline, CDR1 SGHRS and CDR2 YFSETQ. V gave up 6 bases and J gave up 0 bases, with 10 bases separating them. The CDR3 totals 15 residues. CDR3 sequence: CASTLTSSYNSPLHF. In nucleotides, the CDR3 is TGCGCCAGCACACTGACGAGCTCCTATAATTCACCCCTCCACTTT.

The chain joins TRBV7-9 to TRBJ1-2; tentative D call: TRBD1 (6 bases). Germline CDR1 is SEHNR and CDR2 is FQNEAQ (reference sequence). Trimming stripped 1 base from V and 0 bases from J, with 12 bases between. The CDR3 is 16 residues long. The DNA for the CDR3 is TGTGCCAGCAGCTTAGTTTCGGACAGCTCTAACTATGGCTACACCTTC. It yields the protein CASSLVSDSSNYGYTF. The complete variable domain, with remaining parts taken from reference TRBV7-9 and TRBJ1-2, reads DTGVSQNPRHKITKRGQNVTFRCDPISEHNRLYWYRQTLGQGPEFLTYFQNEAQLEKSRLLSDRFSAERPKGSFSTLEIQRTEQGDSAMYLCASSLVSDSSNYGYTFGSGTRLTVV.

This clone was counted between two and nine times. The gene calls are TRBV2 and TRBJ2-7; possible D gene TRBD1, 6 bases. Trimming took 9 bases from V and 0 from J, leaving 12 bases between them. Germline CDR1 and CDR2: SNHLY and FYNNEI. CDR3 size: 13 residues. CDR3 protein: CASEQGHSYEQYF. The CDR3 DNA reads as TGTGCCAGTGAACAGGGCCACTCCTACGAGCAGTACTTC.

The rearrangement joins TRBV5-1 to TRBJ2-1; 10 bases agree with TRBD2. The CDR3 covers 15 residues. CDR1 and CDR2 (germline): SGHRS, YFSETQ. J was trimmed by 6 bases and V by 2 bases; bases with no gene match: 5. The CDR3 DNA follows: TGCGCCAGCAGCTTACCCAGCGGGAGGGCCAATGAGCAGTTCTTC. It encodes CASSLPSGRANEQFF.

V is TRBV10-3 and J is TRBJ2-3, with 9 bases that match TRBD2. Germline V lookup: CDR1 ENHRY, CDR2 SYGVKD. The CDR3 consists of 15 residues. The V segment lost 4 bases and the J segment 3 bases; nucleotides outside the gene matches: 5. DNA of the CDR3: TGTGCCATCAGTGGAGCGGGGGGCCGTACAGATACGCAGTATTTT. Protein: CAISGAGGRTDTQYF.

J is TRBJ2-5 and V is TRBV19; perhaps TRBD2 as D (6 bases). This CDR3 contains 16 residues. Germline loops: CDR1 LNHDA, CDR2 SQIVND (reference sequence). Trimming removed 4 bases at V and 0 bases at J, with 15 bases between. CDR3 coding DNA: TGTGCCAGTAGTAAGGAAGTCTGGGGGGACCAAGAGACCCAGTACTTC. Translated: CASSKEVWGDQETQYF.

The J gene is TRBJ1-6, the V gene TRBV2; maybe TRBD1 (5 bases). This CDR3 is 14 amino acids long. V dropped 7 bases and J dropped 9 bases, with 16 bases sitting between them. Germline values: CDR1 SNHLY, CDR2 FYNNEI. In DNA form, the CDR3 reads TGTGCCAGCACCCAAGACAGAGGGCGTTCACCCCTCCACTTT. It codes for CASTQDRGRSPLHF.

This clone was recorded once. The chain joins TRBV5-1 to TRBJ2-1, with 10 bases identical to TRBD2. V lost 2 bases and J lost 7; bases outside the gene matches: 6. From germline, CDR1 is SGHRS and CDR2 YFSETQ. The CDR3 spans 15 residues. CDR3 in amino acids: CASSLRLAGVNEQFF. The CDR3, as DNA: TGCGCCAGCAGCTTAAGGCTAGCGGGAGTAAATGAGCAGTTCTTC.

CDR3 nucleotide sequence: TGTGCCATCAGGCAAGAATTCTCCAATGAGCAGTTCTTC. It yields the protein CAIRQEFSNEQFF. The gene calls are TRBV10-3 and TRBJ2-1; D not certain. The CDR3 extends over 13 amino acids. Trimming stripped 6 bases from V and 6 bases from J, with 12 bases between. Germline V CDR1 and CDR2: ENHRY, SYGVKD.

This clone was seen a single time. This chain connects TRBV7-9 to TRBJ2-7; possibly TRBD1 for D (6 bases). The V end lost 1 base, the J end lost 9 bases, and 7 bases lay between the germline ends. This CDR3 is 11 amino acids long. Germline V lookup: CDR1 SEHNR, CDR2 FQNEAQ (reference sequence). The DNA of the CDR3 is TGTGCCAGCAGCTTAGACAGGGTGCAGTACTTC. It is translated as CASSLDRVQYF.

The chain employs TRBV15 and TRBJ1-5; D not certain. V was pared by 0 bases and J by 2 bases, with 14 bases between. The CDR3 is 17 amino acids. CDR1 is LNHNV, CDR2 YYDKDF, per germline (reference sequence). CDR3 sequence (DNA): TGTGCCACCAGCAGAGAGATAGGAGGGTGGGGCAATCAGCCCCAGCATTTT. This translates into CATSREIGGWGNQPQHF.

V gene TRBV29-1 combines with J gene TRBJ2-3; TRBD1 agrees at 8 bases. The germline CDR1 and CDR2 sequences are SQVTM and ANQGSEA. After removal of 6 bases from V and 4 bases from J, the junction contained 6 bases not matched to a gene. The CDR3 extends over 13 amino acids. The CDR3: CSVKDREPDTQYF. The CDR3 DNA is TGCAGCGTGAAGGACAGGGAGCCAGATACGCAGTATTTT.

V and J are TRBV5-1 and TRBJ1-2; 8 positions match TRBD1. CDR3 length equals 13 residues. Germline CDR1 reads SGHRS; CDR2 reads YFSETQ. V lost 5 bases, J lost 6 bases, and 6 bases stayed unmatched. The DNA for the CDR3 is TGCGCCAGCAGGCCCGACAGGGGAAATGGCTACACCTTC. Translating gives CASRPDRGNGYTF.

This chain uses TRBV7-2 with TRBJ1-3; D gene unclear. The CDR3 runs to 14 residues. Trimming removed 2 bases at V and 0 bases at J, with 5 bases between. Germline V gives CDR1 SGHTA, CDR2 FQGNSA. The CDR3 nucleotides are TGTGCCAGCAGCTTACAATCCTCTGGAAACACCATATATTTT. Encoded protein: CASSLQSSGNTIYF.

The chain is built from TRBV6-6 and TRBJ2-7, with D possibly matching TRBD2 (5 bases). The germline V and J ends were trimmed by 2 bases and 0 bases, with 8 bases remaining between them. Germline CDR1 MNHNY, CDR2 SVGAGI (reference sequence). The CDR3 totals 14 residues. The CDR3 loop is CASSYVGSSYEQYF. The CDR3, as DNA: TGTGCCAGCAGTTACGTTGGGAGCTCCTACGAGCAGTACTTC.

V gene TRBV4-1 combines with J gene TRBJ2-1; the D is unclear. The CDR3 covers 13 residues. Germline V gene data show CDR1 as MGHRA and CDR2 as YSYEKL. Trimming took 0 bases from V and 15 from J, leaving 15 bases between them. CDR3 bases: TGCGCCAGCAGCCAAGAAGACTTTGAAAGCAGGTTCTTC. Translated, it gives CASSQEDFESRFF.

The gene calls are TRBV11-3 and TRBJ1-2, with D possibly being TRBD1 (5 bases). V was shortened by 0 bases and J by 5 bases, with 16 bases between the two germline ends. Germline CDR1 SGHNT, CDR2 YENEEA. This CDR3 contains 16 residues. The CDR3 protein is CASSLDGGAGFYGYTF. CDR3 sequence (DNA): TGTGCCAGCAGCTTAGATGGAGGGGCAGGCTTTTATGGCTACACCTTC.

The V call is TRBV5-1, the J call TRBJ2-7; D is possibly TRBD2 (5 bases). Germline V gives CDR1 SGHRS, CDR2 YFSETQ. The CDR3 has 12 amino acids. The ends were cut back, 4 bases at V and 3 bases at J, with 8 bases in the middle. CDR3 nucleotide sequence: TGCGCCAGCAGCCCTAGCAACTACGAGCAGTACTTC. It encodes CASSPSNYEQYF. The full variable domain, its missing parts supplied by reference TRBV5-1 and TRBJ2-7, is KAGVTQTPRYLIKTRGQQVTLSCSPISGHRSVSWYQQTPGQGLQFLFEYFSETQRNKGNFPGRFSGRQFSNSRSEMNVSTLELGDSALYLCASSPSNYEQYFGPGTRLTVT.

The CDR3 DNA reads as TGTGCCAGCAGCTGGGACAAATCATCCTCACCCCTCCACTTT. This gives the protein CASSWDKSSSPLHF. This chain links TRBV5-4 with TRBJ1-6, with D perhaps TRBD1 (6 bases). The V gene lost 3 bases and the J gene lost 10 bases, with 14 bases spanning the gap. Germline CDR1 and CDR2: SGHNT and YYREEE (reference sequence). This CDR3 spans 14 amino acids.